Listed below are T cell receptor beta chains from one sample, sequenced in a study of T cell repertoires in cytomegalovirus infection. MiXCR, applied by TCRdb to the reads, yields one record per CDR3 protein. The profile shows 450,000 to 550,000 distinct CDR3 sequences, about 17% of them singletons. The source material was CD8+ T cells from PBMCs. These receptors all come from a human donor in good health (CMV status not recorded). Some clones in this sample may be carry-over from other donors' samples. The CDR3 runs from the conserved cysteine through the conserved F or W. D genes are given only for firm matches. Where a row states a size, it is once, few, many or the class of an expanded clone; other rows omit it.

j_call,v_call,clone_size,d_call,cdr3_aa,cdr3_nt
TRBJ2-7,TRBV4-1,-,TRBD2,CASSQEEAGLAGISYEQYF,TGCGCCAGCAGCCAAGAAGAGGCGGGACTAGCGGGCATTTCCTACGAGCAGTACTTC
TRBJ2-1,TRBV6-5,-,TRBD2,CASSYTRLASTPYNEQFF,TGTGCCAGCAGTTACACCAGACTAGCCTCCACCCCCTACAATGAGCAGTTCTTC
TRBJ2-3,TRBV29-1,-,TRBD2,CSVDRLAGLPDTQYF,TGCAGCGTCGATCGACTAGCGGGGCTCCCAGATACGCAGTATTTT
TRBJ1-1,TRBV4-1,few,TRBD1,CASSTGAMNTEAFF,TGCGCCAGCAGCACAGGGGCAATGAACACTGAAGCTTTCTTT
TRBJ2-7,TRBV28,-,-,CASSFGENPYEQYF,TGTGCCAGCAGTTTTGGGGAAAACCCCTACGAGCAGTACTTC
TRBJ1-1,TRBV11-2,few,TRBD1,CASSDRTGFTEAFF,TGTGCCAGCAGCGACCGGACAGGGTTCACTGAAGCTTTCTTT
TRBJ1-5,TRBV19,many,TRBD1,CASLTRQGSNQPQHF,TGTGCCAGCTTAACCCGACAGGGTAGCAATCAGCCCCAGCATTTT
TRBJ1-5,TRBV6-5,many,-,CASSYSSQQPQHF,TGTGCCAGCAGTTACTCGAGTCAGCAGCCCCAGCATTTT
TRBJ1-3,TRBV19,few,-,CASSSFQGEGNTIYF,TGTGCCAGTAGTAGCTTTCAAGGTGAAGGAAACACCATATATTTT
TRBJ2-3,TRBV28,many,TRBD2,CASSLTSGSVTDTQYF,TGTGCCAGCAGTTTAACTAGCGGGAGTGTCACAGATACGCAGTATTTT
TRBJ2-7,TRBV5-1,few,TRBD1,CASSPDRGRNEQYF,TGCGCCAGCAGCCCGGACAGGGGTCGGAACGAGCAGTACTTC
TRBJ2-1,TRBV29-1,few,-,CSVEGQGVSYNEQFF,TGCAGCGTTGAGGGGCAGGGAGTCTCCTACAATGAGCAGTTCTTC
TRBJ2-1,TRBV4-2,many,TRBD2,CASSQGGGGIYNEQFF,TGTGCCAGCAGCCAAGGGGGCGGGGGAATCTACAATGAGCAGTTCTTC
TRBJ2-1,TRBV20-1,-,TRBD2,CSASPLAGYNEQFF,TGCAGTGCTAGCCCACTAGCGGGATACAATGAGCAGTTCTTC
TRBJ2-5,TRBV13,few,TRBD2,CASSLGGSGRGETQYF,TGTGCCAGCAGCTTAGGAGGTAGCGGGAGAGGGGAGACCCAGTACTTC
TRBJ2-1,TRBV7-3,many,TRBD2,CASSRLAGGIDEQFF,TGTGCCAGCAGCCGACTAGCGGGAGGGATCGATGAGCAGTTCTTC
TRBJ1-2,TRBV6-1,-,-,CASSEGRIYGYTF,TGTGCCAGCAGTGAAGGACGAATCTATGGCTACACCTTC
TRBJ1-2,TRBV2,many,-,CASSDFEDGYTF,TGTGCCAGCAGTGATTTCGAGGATGGCTACACCTTC
TRBJ1-2,TRBV9,-,-,CASRGGEAYGYTF,TGTGCCAGCAGGGGAGGGGAGGCCTATGGCTACACCTTC
TRBJ1-3,TRBV24-1,-,-,CATSDYDMGGNTIYF,TGTGCCACAAGTGATTATGACATGGGTGGAAACACCATATATTTT
TRBJ1-1,TRBV12-3/TRBV12-4,-,TRBD1,CASTLSGGPEAFF,TGTGCCAGCACCCTCTCAGGGGGCCCTGAAGCTTTCTTT
TRBJ2-7,TRBV7-8,many,TRBD2,CASSLLGTSSYEQYF,TGTGCCAGCAGCTTATTAGGGACTAGCTCCTACGAGCAGTACTTC
TRBJ1-1,TRBV6-1,many,-,CASSENGAGDTEAFF,TGTGCCAGCAGTGAAAATGGGGCAGGAGACACTGAAGCTTTCTTT
TRBJ2-7,TRBV7-8,many,TRBD1,CASSVPWTGTYEQYF,TGTGCCAGCAGCGTACCGTGGACAGGGACCTACGAGCAGTACTTC
TRBJ2-1,TRBV4-1,-,TRBD1,CASTPATGEIEF,TGCGCCAGCACCCCGGCGACAGGGGAAATTGAGTTC
TRBJ2-2,TRBV24-1,few,-,CATSDRDTSTGELFF,TGTGCCACCAGTGACCGGGACACCTCCACCGGGGAGCTGTTTTTT
TRBJ2-1,TRBV3-1,-,TRBD2,CASSRTRQAAYSYNEQFF,TGTGCCAGCAGCCGGACTAGGCAAGCCGCTTACTCCTACAATGAGCAGTTCTTC
TRBJ2-1,TRBV7-1,-,TRBD2,CASSQGLAGVFEQFF,TGTGCCAGCAGCCAGGGACTAGCGGGAGTATTTGAGCAGTTCTTC
TRBJ2-5,TRBV9,-,TRBD2,CASSSRAGEETQYF,TGTGCCAGCAGCTCCCGAGCGGGGGAAGAGACCCAGTACTTC
TRBJ2-7,TRBV24-1,many,TRBD2,CATSDGKGLGAGEQYF,TGTGCCACCAGTGATGGAAAGGGACTAGGGGCTGGCGAGCAGTACTTC
TRBJ2-3,TRBV7-8,many,-,CASSLVASSSTDTQYF,TGTGCCAGCAGCTTAGTGGCATCTTCAAGCACAGATACGCAGTATTTT
TRBJ2-1,TRBV29-1,-,TRBD2,CSAPGNGRAHNEQFF,TGCAGCGCCCCCGGTAACGGGAGGGCCCACAATGAGCAGTTCTTC
TRBJ2-3,TRBV3-1,few,-,CASSQDPPGWGDHTQYF,TGTGCCAGCAGCCAAGATCCTCCAGGTTGGGGTGATCATACGCAGTATTTT
TRBJ2-7,TRBV27,few,-,CASSPGIFYEQYF,TGTGCCAGCAGTCCGGGGATTTTCTACGAGCAGTACTTC
TRBJ1-1,TRBV14,few,-,CASSHQGSEAFF,TGTGCCAGCAGCCATCAGGGTTCTGAAGCTTTCTTT
TRBJ2-7,TRBV28,many,TRBD2,CASSGLKGLAPYEQYF,TGTGCCAGCAGCGGGCTAAAGGGACTAGCTCCCTACGAGCAGTACTTC
TRBJ1-5,TRBV6-8,few,-,CASSPVQGQPQHF,TGTGCCAGCAGTCCGGTTCAGGGGCAGCCCCAGCATTTT
TRBJ2-2,TRBV6-6,-,TRBD2,CANKTGTRRSGELFF,TGTGCCAACAAAACCGGGACTAGAAGATCCGGGGAGCTGTTTTTT
TRBJ2-1,TRBV11-2,-,TRBD2,CASSLEGLLYLEQFF,TGTGCCAGCAGCTTAGAGGGACTACTTTACCTTGAGCAGTTCTTC
TRBJ2-2,TRBV29-1,few,-,CSVEEGDGELFF,TGCAGCGTTGAAGAAGGCGACGGGGAGCTGTTTTTT
TRBJ1-1,TRBV11-2,-,-,CASSYGGRASNTEAFF,TGTGCCAGCAGCTATGGCGGGAGGGCGTCCAACACTGAAGCTTTCTTT
TRBJ2-7,TRBV7-9,-,TRBD1,CASSLIGQGIYEQYF,TGTGCCAGCAGCTTAATTGGACAGGGTATATACGAGCAGTACTTC
TRBJ2-4,TRBV5-5,-,-,CASSLDRGGDIQYF,TGTGCCAGCAGCTTGGATAGGGGGGGGGACATTCAGTACTTC
TRBJ2-7,TRBV28,-,TRBD2,CASSFQREDPYEQYF,TGTGCCAGCAGTTTCCAGCGGGAGGACCCCTACGAGCAGTACTTC
TRBJ1-5,TRBV11-2,few,-,CASSQAGGGQPQHF,TGTGCCAGCAGCCAGGCGGGGGGCGGGCAGCCCCAGCATTTT
TRBJ1-2,TRBV20-1,-,-,CSARESYRAGRNYGYTF,TGCAGTGCCAGGGAGAGTTATCGAGCGGGACGCAACTATGGCTACACCTTC
TRBJ2-1,TRBV12-5,many,-,CASGFRDEQFF,TGTGCTAGTGGTTTTAGGGATGAGCAGTTCTTC